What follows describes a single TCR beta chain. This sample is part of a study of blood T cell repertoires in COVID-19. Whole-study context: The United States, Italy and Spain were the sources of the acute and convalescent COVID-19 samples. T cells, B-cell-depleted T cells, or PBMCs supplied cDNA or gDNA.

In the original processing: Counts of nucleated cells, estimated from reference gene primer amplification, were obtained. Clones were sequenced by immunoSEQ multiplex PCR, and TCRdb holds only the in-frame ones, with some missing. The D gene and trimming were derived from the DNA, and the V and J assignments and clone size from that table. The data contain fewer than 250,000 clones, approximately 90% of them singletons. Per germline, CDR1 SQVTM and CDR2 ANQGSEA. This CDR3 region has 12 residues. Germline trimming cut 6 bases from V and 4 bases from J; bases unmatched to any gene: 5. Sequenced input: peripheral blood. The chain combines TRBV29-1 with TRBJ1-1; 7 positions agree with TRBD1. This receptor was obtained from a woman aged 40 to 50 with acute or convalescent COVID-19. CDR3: CSVDRDGTEAFF. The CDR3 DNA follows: TGCAGCGTAGACAGGGACGGCACTGAAGCTTTCTTT.